This is a list of T cell receptor beta chains from one sample in a study of Graves' ophthalmopathy and Graves' hyperthyroidism. MiXCR, run by TCRdb on the multiplex PCR reads, gives a single entry per CDR3 protein. The data contain around 660,000 distinct CDR3 sequences, roughly 39% of them singletons. What was sequenced was peripheral blood. These receptors were collected from an adult man with Graves' ophthalmopathy. Each CDR3 is given with its conserved first and last residue. The order of the fields is J gene, CDR3 length, V gene, CDR3 protein.

J gene: TRBJ2-7; CDR3 length: 15; V gene: TRBV7-9; CDR3 protein: CASRTHRQGIHEQYF
J gene: TRBJ1-4; CDR3 length: 14; V gene: TRBV2; CDR3 protein: CASSARGVAEKLFF
J gene: TRBJ1-6; CDR3 length: 15; V gene: TRBV4-1; CDR3 protein: CASSQPTLDNSPLHF
J gene: TRBJ2-7; CDR3 length: 16; V gene: TRBV12-3/TRBV12-4; CDR3 protein: CASSLVGQGDSYEQYF
J gene: TRBJ2-5; CDR3 length: 11; V gene: TRBV7-7; CDR3 protein: CATPPGETQYF
J gene: TRBJ2-5; CDR3 length: 14; V gene: TRBV12-3/TRBV12-4; CDR3 protein: CASGSRGLGQPQYF
J gene: TRBJ2-7; CDR3 length: 15; V gene: TRBV7-8; CDR3 protein: CASSLFHGGAYEQYF
J gene: TRBJ2-6; CDR3 length: 15; V gene: TRBV24-1; CDR3 protein: CATRDSVSGANVLTF
J gene: TRBJ2-7; CDR3 length: 13; V gene: TRBV29-1; CDR3 protein: CSSFAHRSYEQYF
J gene: TRBJ1-6; CDR3 length: 17; V gene: TRBV13; CDR3 protein: CASSQRGQTGKNSPLHF
J gene: TRBJ2-6; CDR3 length: 15; V gene: TRBV7-2; CDR3 protein: CASSSPMPGTNVLTF
J gene: TRBJ1-2; CDR3 length: 16; V gene: TRBV5-1; CDR3 protein: CASSLAQGEGVYGYTF
J gene: TRBJ2-5; CDR3 length: 15; V gene: TRBV7-2; CDR3 protein: CASSLLGQGMETQYF
J gene: TRBJ2-7; CDR3 length: 14; V gene: TRBV5-4; CDR3 protein: CASSSQDRAYEQYF
J gene: TRBJ1-1; CDR3 length: 14; V gene: TRBV25-1; CDR3 protein: CASSEYRGGTEAFF
J gene: TRBJ2-5; CDR3 length: 17; V gene: TRBV25-1; CDR3 protein: CASSARGDRRSQETQYF
J gene: TRBJ2-7; CDR3 length: 17; V gene: TRBV7-2; CDR3 protein: CASSPPLAGGTWYEQYF